This T cell receptor beta chain was sequenced for a study of human T cells and chemical hapten exposure. Study-wide results and caveats: After DPC sensitization, TCRs above 1 in 1000 frequency showed no change.

This clonotype was recorded at least ten times. What it binds is not known. Individual cDNA molecules (in the library) carried attached unique molecular identifiers. TCRdb reprocessed the RACE reads with MiXCR, giving one entry per CDR3 protein. The table has some 52,000 distinct CDR3 sequences, 9% to 10% seen once; the top ten hold over 15%. The CDR3 spans 17 residues. Looked up from germline, CDR1 is KGHSH and CDR2 is LQKENI. The ends lost 1 base at V and 7 bases at J; junction bases unmatched: 10. The sample's time point: patch test 3, about 24 weeks after DPC sensitization. Treatment given: therapeutic diphenylcyclopropenone sensitization with weekly scalp DPC. At every patch-test visit, blood was drawn before the patch test was applied. From whole blood left unfractionated, total RNA was extracted.

The starting material was whole blood, obtained in connection with sensitization to the hapten diphenylcyclopropenone (DPC). This TCR came from a woman aged 40 to 55 with alopecia areata. Some clones in this sample may be carry-over from other donors' samples. The rearrangement joins TRBV18 to TRBJ2-1, with TRBD2 matching over 10 bases. The CDR3 DNA follows: TGTGCCAGCTCACCACAACCGAGCGGGGGGGCCACGAATGAGCAGTTCTTC. Protein: CASSPQPSGGATNEQFF.